The T cell receptor (beta chain) under discussion was sequenced for a study of blood T cell repertoires in COVID-19 (dated by TCRdb to the early 2020s). Notes on the research overall: The collaborator samples originated in the United States, Italy and Spain and spanned the acute and convalescent phases of COVID-19. The dataset comprised deeply sampled blood TCRbeta repertoires from subjects exposed to, actively infected with, or recovered from COVID-19. A de-identified subject ID, COVID-19 status, age in years and sex were almost always included in the sample metadata. The material from the prospective study consisted of cDNA or gDNA derived from T cells, B-cell-depleted T cells, or PBMCs. Where HLA class I and class II types were available, the types were taken from metadata supplied by the sample provider, not from assay-based typing. The samples were drawn from the first 160 participants of the ongoing ImmuneRACE study and from about 1,200 subjects provided by 6 global collaborators. A freely available public database, intended as a resource for researchers studying the immune response to SARS-CoV-2, is where the repertoires were released. Broader findings and caveats from the paper: How much clinical and demographic metadata was included differed by source and by participant, and the metadata was provided uncurated.

TCRbeta CDR3 regions were amplified from genomic DNA using the immunoSEQ Assay, a bias-controlled multiplex PCR. On the authors' methods: Within the assay, amplification of reference gene primers was used to estimate how many nucleated cells each sample contained. To quantify the absolute abundance of each unique TCRbeta CDR3 rearrangement, sequence reads were collapsed and filtered. For each sample, productive Simpson clonality was calculated by taking the square root of Simpson's diversity index across productive rearrangements. TCRdb's version of the immuneACCESS table is confined to in-frame rearrangements and falls short of the full clone set. An unresolved V gene accounts for under half of the shortfall where checked; the remainder is of unknown origin. V, J and clone size were drawn from that table, and D and trimming were deduced from the DNA. Across this sample there are some 42,000 clones, with around four fifths seen only once. The ten largest clones add up to less than 7% of the sample.

Collaborating institutions collected whole blood in K2EDTA tubes following their own protocols. Collaborator samples were shipped for TCRbeta analysis as frozen whole blood, isolated PBMCs, or DNA extracted from either sample type. This clone appeared a few times. Its antigen remains unidentified. The sample holds no much larger clone one base away, and base qualities are not on file. This TCR was sampled from a man over 45 with active COVID-19. The material sequenced was peripheral blood.

CDR3 protein: CASSTTSGRFNEQFF. The nucleotide sequence is TGTGCCAGCAGCACTACTAGCGGGAGGTTTAATGAGCAGTTCTTC. The V gene is TRBV7-2 and the J gene is TRBJ2-1, and 12 bases in between align with TRBD2. CDR1 and CDR2 are read off the germline V gene as SGHTA and FQGNSA. The CDR3 sequence holds 15 residues, the cysteine and phenylalanine included. The sequence is cut down to CDR3 DNA, 45 bases in frame from base 1. Trimming accounts for 5 bases at V and 7 bases at J, while the number of junction bases matched to no gene is 6.